This T cell receptor beta chain was sequenced during a study of blood T cell repertoires in COVID-19. Repertoires were generated with immunoSEQ multiplex PCR, while TCRdb's copy carries only in-frame clones and drops some. The sample shows 250,000 or so clones, around 84% of them seen only once. V dropped 4 bases and J dropped 7 bases, with 11 bases sitting between them. CDR1 and CDR2 (germline): SGHTA, FQGTGA. The CDR3 is 13 amino acids. The clonotype comes from a woman aged 45-65 years who had recovered from COVID-19. V usage is TRBV7-3 and J usage is TRBJ2-1; D might be TRBD1 (5 bases). The specimen sequenced was PBMCs or T cells enriched from blood (not recorded which). The CDR3 DNA reads as TGTGCCAGCAGCTGGTCCCCAGGGAATGAGCAGTTCTTC. Its translation is CASSWSPGNEQFF.